These 24 T cell receptor beta chains came from one sample sequenced in a study of blood T cell repertoires in COVID-19. The protocol was immunoSEQ multiplex PCR, while the TCRdb copy is restricted to in-frame clones and leaves out a portion. The table records more than 100,000 clones, approximately 81% of them present only once. The sequenced sample consisted of peripheral blood. These receptors originate from a woman aged 55-69 years with active or convalescent COVID-19.

The chain recombines TRBV11-2 with TRBJ2-7; perhaps TRBD2 as D (5 bases). CDR3 size: 15 residues. Trimming pared 1 base from V and 3 bases from J, leaving 13 bases between. Germline lookup yields CDR1 SGHAT and CDR2 FQNNGV. CDR3 region: CASSLGSAGFYEQYF. The CDR3, as DNA: TGTGCCAGCAGCTTAGGTAGCGCCGGATTCTACGAGCAGTACTTC. The full variable domain, with the rest looked up from reference TRBV11-2 and TRBJ2-7, is EAGVAQSPRYKIIEKRQSVAFWCNPISGHATLYWYQQILGQGPKLLIQFQNNGVVDDSQLPKDRFSAERLKGVDSTLKIQPAKLEDSAVYLCASSLGSAGFYEQYFGPGTRLTVT.

The CDR3 DNA sequence: TGTGCCAGCAGCTTTAGCGGGGCCAAAAACATTCAGTACTTC. The encoded protein is CASSFSGAKNIQYF. The chain couples TRBV5-4 to TRBJ2-4, with 7 bases identical to TRBD2. This CDR3 contains 14 residues. Losses at the gene ends were 2 bases for V and 1 base for J; bases not matched to a gene: 0. CDR1 and CDR2 from the germline V gene are SGHNT and YYREEE (reference sequence).

The gene calls are TRBV4-1 and TRBJ1-1, with a possible D match to TRBD1 (6 bases). The germline V and J ends were trimmed by 3 bases and 0 bases, with 11 bases remaining between them. The CDR3 runs 15 residues. Germline lookup yields CDR1 MGHRA and CDR2 YSYEKL. This CDR3 reads CASSQATGLNTEAFF. DNA for the CDR3: TGCGCCAGCAGCCAGGCGACAGGTTTGAACACTGAAGCTTTCTTT.

The gene calls are TRBV28 and TRBJ1-1; 8 bases are a match to TRBD1. The germline V gene encodes CDR1 MDHEN and CDR2 SYDVKM. The CDR3 contains 16 residues. Trimming removed 6 bases from V and 7 bases from J; junction bases left unmatched: 16. CDR3 in amino acids: CASRPQMRQGTREAFF. The CDR3 region has the DNA TGTGCCAGCAGGCCTCAGATGCGACAGGGGACTCGTGAAGCTTTCTTT.

V is TRBV12-2 and J is TRBJ1-5. TRBV12-2 is a listed pseudogene. The CDR3 sequence is 14 residues long. The chain's CDR3 is CASRFCRERKPQHF. CDR3 DNA: TGTGCAAGTCGCTTCTGTCGGGAAAGAAAGCCCCAGCATTTT.

The V call is TRBV2, the J call TRBJ1-1; a possible D gene is TRBD1 (5 bases). CDR1 SNHLY and CDR2 FYNNEI come from the germline V gene. Trimming removed 5 bases at V and 0 bases at J, with 10 bases between. This CDR3 has 14 amino acids. The CDR3 coding sequence is TGTGCCAGCAGTATACAGGAGATGAACACTGAAGCTTTCTTT. Translation gives CASSIQEMNTEAFF.

The chain employs TRBV7-9 and TRBJ2-2; 10 bases map to TRBD1. Germline CDR1 reads SEHNR; CDR2 reads FQNEAQ (reference sequence). CDR3 length equals 18 residues. Trimming cost V 6 bases and J 4 bases; bases outside gene matches: 14. As DNA, the CDR3 is TGTGCCAGCAGACGAGCTCTGGGACAGGGGTCGGCCACCGGGGAGCTGTTTTTT. Its protein is CASRRALGQGSATGELFF.

This chain connects TRBV9 to TRBJ2-2; a possible D gene is TRBD2 (6 bases). The CDR3 has 16 amino acids. Germline values: CDR1 SGDLS, CDR2 YYNGEE. V was trimmed by 0 bases and J by 5 bases, leaving 14 bases between them. CDR3 DNA sequence: TGTGCCAGCAGCGTAGTATCCAGGGCGGGGACCGGGGAGCTGTTTTTT. Translated, it gives CASSVVSRAGTGELFF.

Regarding this clone: Other nucleotide sequences in the sample specify the same CDR3. The chain uses TRBV28 and TRBJ2-1; 10 bases line up with TRBD1. After removal of 2 bases from V and 6 bases from J, the junction contained 1 base not matched to a gene. CDR3 length equals 14 residues. Germline lookup yields CDR1 MDHEN and CDR2 SYDVKM. CDR3 sequence (DNA): TGTGCCAGCAGTTTACGGGACAGGGGCAATGAGCAGTTCTTC. Amino acid sequence: CASSLRDRGNEQFF.

V usage is TRBV18 and J usage is TRBJ1-2, with D hard to call. The germline V gene has CDR1 KGHSH and CDR2 LQKENI. The ends were cut back, 3 bases at V and 8 bases at J, with 16 bases in the middle. CDR3 length: 14 amino acids. The CDR3 protein is CASSPPEVVWGYTF. CDR3 coding DNA: TGTGCCAGCTCACCCCCGGAGGTGGTGTGGGGCTACACCTTC. The full variable domain, with the rest looked up from reference TRBV18 and TRBJ1-2, is NAGVMQNPRHLVRRRGQEARLRCSPMKGHSHVYWYRQLPEEGLKFMVYLQKENIIDESGMPKERFSAEFPKEGPSILRIQQVVRGDSAAYFCASSPPEVVWGYTFGSGTRLTVV.

The chain joins TRBV19 to TRBJ2-7, with 9 bases that match TRBD2. Germline assignment: CDR1 LNHDA and CDR2 SQIVND (reference sequence). J gave up 1 base and V 4 bases, and 14 bases lay outside the gene matches. The CDR3 extends over 18 amino acids. CDR3: CASSSRGPVAGESYEQYF. CDR3 nucleotide sequence: TGTGCCAGTAGTAGTCGGGGGCCGGTAGCGGGGGAGTCCTACGAGCAGTACTTC.

J is TRBJ2-5 and V is TRBV6-2 or TRBV6-3; 11 bases are a match to TRBD2. Germline-derived CDR1 and CDR2 are MNHEY and SVGEGT. The V gene end was trimmed by 0 bases and the J gene end by 2 bases; junction bases not matched to a gene: 8. The CDR3 covers 18 residues. This CDR3 reads CASSYSSSGGLSQETQYF. The CDR3 DNA sequence: TGTGCCAGCAGTTACTCGTCTAGCGGGGGGTTATCTCAAGAGACCCAGTACTTC.

This clone showed up just once. An end of the junction differs from the germline gene, which may be a read error. The chain employs TRBV5-4 and TRBJ2-7, with 9 positions matching TRBD2. Per the germline V gene, CDR1 is SGHNT and CDR2 is YYREEE (reference sequence). The CDR3 length is 17 residues. For the CDR3, the DNA is TGTGCCAGCAGTTTGGGGGCCGGGACTAGCCTTCCCTACGAGCAGTACTTC. It translates to CASSLGAGTSLPYEQYF.

The chain employs TRBV29-1 and TRBJ2-3; the match to TRBD1 covers 7 bases. There are 13 residues in the CDR3. Trimming at V came to 2 bases and at J to 4 bases, leaving 3 bases not matched to a gene. The germline V gene encodes CDR1 SQVTM and CDR2 ANQGSEA. The CDR3 DNA is TGCAGCGTTGAAAAGGGGGCCGCAGATACGCAGTATTTT. Translation gives CSVEKGAADTQYF.

The J gene is TRBJ1-2, the V gene TRBV28; D gene ambiguous. This CDR3 has 13 amino acids. Trimming left V 3 bases short and J 1 base short, with 6 bases between. The V gene's germline CDR1 is MDHEN and CDR2 SYDVKM. CDR3 DNA sequence: TGTGCCAGCAGTTTGGGCTTTAACTATGGCTACACCTTC. Translation gives CASSLGFNYGYTF.

The chain recombines TRBV24-1 with TRBJ2-1, with 9 bases matching TRBD2. The CDR3 is 13 residues long. Looked up from germline, CDR1 is KGHDR and CDR2 is SFDVKD. J was trimmed by 7 bases and V by 9 bases; bases with no gene match: 6. This CDR3 reads CATAGGQGNEQFF. In nucleotides, the CDR3 is TGTGCCACCGCGGGGGGGCAGGGGAATGAGCAGTTCTTC.

The chain recombines TRBV2 with TRBJ2-2; TRBD2 agrees at 8 bases. The CDR3 is 16 residues long. Germline CDR1 and CDR2: SNHLY and FYNNEI. V was clipped by 6 bases and J by 6 bases; unmatched bases: 12. The CDR3 nucleotides read TGTGCCAGCAGGGGGGCGGGAGGCTCTTTGGCCGGGGAGCTGTTTTTT. Translating gives CASRGAGGSLAGELFF.

This chain joins TRBV4-2 and TRBJ1-1, with D possibly being TRBD1 (5 bases). The CDR3 totals 15 residues. Trimming took off 2 bases at V and 0 bases at J, with 10 bases between the two ends. The germline V gene encodes CDR1 LGHNA and CDR2 YNFKEQ. The CDR3 sequence is CASSQRETVNTEAFF. In DNA form, the CDR3 reads TGTGCCAGCAGCCAACGAGAGACAGTGAACACTGAAGCTTTCTTT.

This clone was observed once. This rearrangement joins TRBV4-1 to TRBJ1-2; D unclear. V shed 0 bases and J shed 4 bases, with 12 bases lying between them. From germline, CDR1 is MGHRA and CDR2 YSYEKL. CDR3 length: 15 residues. The CDR3 nucleotides are TGCGCCAGCAGCCAAGATCTCAGAGGAAGCTATGGCTACACCTTC. It codes for CASSQDLRGSYGYTF.

The chain couples TRBV11-2 to TRBJ2-3; 7 nucleotides line up with TRBD2. Trimming took 4 bases from V and 4 from J; bases not matched to a gene: 5. This CDR3 region has 14 residues. Germline V CDR1 and CDR2: SGHAT, FQNNGV. The CDR3 reads CASSWRETADTQYF. The CDR3 DNA is TGTGCCAGCAGCTGGCGGGAGACGGCAGATACGCAGTATTTT.

The V gene is TRBV5-1, the J gene TRBJ2-1, with 11 bases identical to TRBD2. The CDR3 has 15 amino acids. Germline CDR1 SGHRS, CDR2 YFSETQ. Trimming removed 3 bases from V and 4 bases from J; junction bases left unmatched: 3. The CDR3 sequence: CASSWASGGYNEQFF. The DNA of the CDR3 is TGCGCCAGCAGCTGGGCTAGCGGGGGGTACAATGAGCAGTTCTTC.

The rearrangement links TRBV7-2 to TRBJ2-3; 10 bases are shared with TRBD2. Germline V gene data show CDR1 as SGHTA and CDR2 as FQGNSA. The CDR3 has 18 residues. The J segment lost 2 bases and the V segment lost 5 bases, leaving 13 bases of the junction unmatched. This CDR3 is CASSPGWLAGVSTDTQYF. As DNA, the CDR3 is TGTGCCAGCAGCCCGGGGTGGCTAGCGGGGGTTTCCACAGATACGCAGTATTTT.

The rearrangement joins TRBV28 to TRBJ1-2; TRBD1 agrees at 9 bases. CDR1 and CDR2 (germline): MDHEN, SYDVKM. Unmatched junction bases numbered 11, after V lost 6 bases and J lost 6 bases. The CDR3 extends over 15 amino acids. The CDR3 sequence is CASRSHTGTGNGYTF. The CDR3 nucleotides are TGTGCCAGCAGGTCTCATACCGGGACAGGGAATGGCTACACCTTC.

The rearrangement links TRBV6-6 to TRBJ2-7; no firm D call. CDR1 MNHNY and CDR2 SVGAGI come from the germline V gene (reference sequence). The CDR3 has 13 residues. The V and J ends lost 0 bases and 4 bases respectively, with 7 bases between them. The CDR3 nucleotides are TGTGCCAGCAGTTACTCCAAGGAGTACGAGCAGTACTTC. Residues: CASSYSKEYEQYF.